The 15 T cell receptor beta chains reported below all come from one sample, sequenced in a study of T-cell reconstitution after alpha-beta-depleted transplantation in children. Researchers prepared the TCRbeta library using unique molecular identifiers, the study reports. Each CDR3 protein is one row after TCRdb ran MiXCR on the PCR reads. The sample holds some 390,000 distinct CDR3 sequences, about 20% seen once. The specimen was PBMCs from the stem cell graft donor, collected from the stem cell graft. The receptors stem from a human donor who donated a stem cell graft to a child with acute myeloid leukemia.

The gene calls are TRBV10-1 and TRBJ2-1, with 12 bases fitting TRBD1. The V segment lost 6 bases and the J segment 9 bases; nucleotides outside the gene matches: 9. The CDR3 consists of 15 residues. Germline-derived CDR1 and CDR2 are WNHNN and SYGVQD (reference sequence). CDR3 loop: CASSQGGQGAGEQFF. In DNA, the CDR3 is TGCGCCAGCAGCCAGGGGGGACAGGGGGCAGGTGAGCAGTTCTTC.

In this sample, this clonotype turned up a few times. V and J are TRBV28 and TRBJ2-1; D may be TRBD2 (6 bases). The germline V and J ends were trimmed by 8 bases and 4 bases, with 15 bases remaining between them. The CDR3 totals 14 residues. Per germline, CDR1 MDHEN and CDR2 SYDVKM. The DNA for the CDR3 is TGTGCCAGCGCGAATAGGCGGGATTACAATGAGCAGTTCTTC. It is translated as CASANRRDYNEQFF.

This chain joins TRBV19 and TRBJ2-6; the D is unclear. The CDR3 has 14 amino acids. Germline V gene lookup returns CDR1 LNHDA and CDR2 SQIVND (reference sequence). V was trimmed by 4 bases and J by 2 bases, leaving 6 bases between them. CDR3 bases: TGTGCCAGTAGTAAACAGCCTGGGGCCAACGTCCTGACTTTC. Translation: CASSKQPGANVLTF.

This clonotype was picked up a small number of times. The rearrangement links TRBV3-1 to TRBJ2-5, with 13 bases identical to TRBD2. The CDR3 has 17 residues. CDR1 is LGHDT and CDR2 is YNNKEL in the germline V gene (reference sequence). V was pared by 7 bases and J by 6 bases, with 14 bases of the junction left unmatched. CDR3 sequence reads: CASNPGLAGVSRKTQYF. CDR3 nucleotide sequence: TGTGCCAGCAACCCTGGACTAGCGGGAGTGTCAAGGAAGACCCAGTACTTC.

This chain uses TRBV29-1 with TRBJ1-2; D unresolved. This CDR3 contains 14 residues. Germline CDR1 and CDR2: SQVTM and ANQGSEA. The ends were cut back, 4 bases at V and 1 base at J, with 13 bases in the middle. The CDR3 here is CSVALHAINYGYTF. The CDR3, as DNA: TGCAGCGTTGCACTCCATGCGATTAACTATGGCTACACCTTC.

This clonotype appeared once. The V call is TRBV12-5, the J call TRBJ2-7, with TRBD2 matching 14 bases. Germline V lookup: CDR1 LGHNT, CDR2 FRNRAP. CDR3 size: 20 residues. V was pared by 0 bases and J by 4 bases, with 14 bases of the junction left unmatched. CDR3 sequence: CASGLVPRPGLAGVLYEQYF. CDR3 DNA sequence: TGTGCTAGTGGTTTGGTACCGCGCCCGGGACTAGCGGGAGTATTGTACGAGCAGTACTTC.

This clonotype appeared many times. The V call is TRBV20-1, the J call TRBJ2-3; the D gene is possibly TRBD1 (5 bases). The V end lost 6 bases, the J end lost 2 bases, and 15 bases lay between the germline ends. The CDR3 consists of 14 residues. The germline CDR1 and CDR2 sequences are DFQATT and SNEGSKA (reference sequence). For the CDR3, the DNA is TGCAGTGCGCTGGTTATAGGGGACACAGATACGCAGTATTTT. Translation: CSALVIGDTDTQYF.

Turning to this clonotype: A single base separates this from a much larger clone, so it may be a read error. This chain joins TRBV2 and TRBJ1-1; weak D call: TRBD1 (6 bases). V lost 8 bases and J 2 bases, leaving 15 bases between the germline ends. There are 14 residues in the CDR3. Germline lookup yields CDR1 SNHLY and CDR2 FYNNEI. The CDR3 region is CASCLQTGNTEAFF. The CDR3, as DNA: TGTGCCAGCTGCCTACAGACAGGAAACACTGAAGCTTTCTTT.

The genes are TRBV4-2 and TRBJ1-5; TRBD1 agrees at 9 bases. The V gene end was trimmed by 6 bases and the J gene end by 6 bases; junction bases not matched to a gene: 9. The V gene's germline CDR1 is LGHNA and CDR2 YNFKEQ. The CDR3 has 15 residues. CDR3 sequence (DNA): TGTGCCAGCAGTTCTGAGTGGACAGGGGCTCAGCCCCAGCATTTT. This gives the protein CASSSEWTGAQPQHF.

The CDR3 DNA sequence: TGCAGCGTGCTCCCCGGGACCGCTCAAGATACGCAGTATTTT. Encoded protein: CSVLPGTAQDTQYF. This chain connects TRBV29-1 to TRBJ2-3; TRBD1 or TRBD2 may be the D gene (5 bases each). V shed 6 bases and J shed 5 bases, with 18 bases lying between them. Germline values: CDR1 SQVTM, CDR2 ANQGSEA. This CDR3 comprises 14 residues.

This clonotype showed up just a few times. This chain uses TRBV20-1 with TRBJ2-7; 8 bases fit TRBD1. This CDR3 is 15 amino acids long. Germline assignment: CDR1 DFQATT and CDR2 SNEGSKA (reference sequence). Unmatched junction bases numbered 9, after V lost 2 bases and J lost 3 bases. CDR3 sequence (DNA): TGCAGTGCTAGAACCACAGGGGGTAGCTTCTACGAGCAGTACTTC. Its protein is CSARTTGGSFYEQYF.

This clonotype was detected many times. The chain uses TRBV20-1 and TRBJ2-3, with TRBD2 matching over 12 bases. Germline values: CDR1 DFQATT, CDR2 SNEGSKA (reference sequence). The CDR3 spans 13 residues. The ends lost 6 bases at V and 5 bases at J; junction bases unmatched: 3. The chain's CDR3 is CSAPGLAGDTQYF. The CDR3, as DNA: TGCAGTGCCCCGGGACTAGCGGGAGATACGCAGTATTTT.

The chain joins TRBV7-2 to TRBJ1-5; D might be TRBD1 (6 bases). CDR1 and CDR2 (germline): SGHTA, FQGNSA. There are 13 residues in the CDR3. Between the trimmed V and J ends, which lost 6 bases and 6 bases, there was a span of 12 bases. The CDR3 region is CASSYSGVQPQHF. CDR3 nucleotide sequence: TGTGCCAGCAGTTACTCAGGGGTTCAGCCCCAGCATTTT.

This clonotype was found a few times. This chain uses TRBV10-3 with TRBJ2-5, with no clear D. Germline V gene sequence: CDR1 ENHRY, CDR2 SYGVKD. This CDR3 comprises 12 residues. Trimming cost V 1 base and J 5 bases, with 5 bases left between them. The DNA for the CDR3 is TGTGCCATCAGTGAGTGGTGGGAGACCCAGTACTTC. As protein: CAISEWWETQYF.

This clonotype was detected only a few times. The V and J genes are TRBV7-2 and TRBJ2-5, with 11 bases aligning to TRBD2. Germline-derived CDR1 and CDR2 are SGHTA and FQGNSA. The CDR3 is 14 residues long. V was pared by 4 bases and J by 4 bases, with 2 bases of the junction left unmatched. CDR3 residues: CASSYGLAGETQYF. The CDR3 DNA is TGTGCCAGCAGCTACGGACTAGCGGGAGAGACCCAGTACTTC.